Listed below are T cell receptor beta chains from one sample, sequenced in a study of blood T cell repertoires in COVID-19. Repertoires were generated with immunoSEQ multiplex PCR, while TCRdb's copy carries only in-frame clones and drops some. Seen here are roughly 230,000 clones, almost 85% observed once, and the top ten hold about 4%. Sequences were obtained from peripheral blood. Receptors were obtained from a man between 50 and 59 years old with acute or convalescent COVID-19. Both conserved end residues are part of each CDR3. Fields, in order: V gene, CDR3 protein.

V: TRBV6-5
CDR3: CASRLAGAAEGELFF

V: TRBV19
CDR3: CASSIATGNYEQYF

V: TRBV30
CDR3: CAWSVRGSGGYTF

V: TRBV5-1
CDR3: CASSLLAASYEQYF

V: TRBV3-1/TRBV3-2
CDR3: CASSRQTGAGNTIYF

V: TRBV5-4
CDR3: CASSLGGENTEAFF

V: TRBV9
CDR3: CASSVGRTGELFF

V: TRBV28
CDR3: CASTLRGRSSYNEQFF

V: TRBV11-2
CDR3: CASSSDRGREQFF

V: TRBV6-5
CDR3: CASSYGASGGEKLFF

V: TRBV28
CDR3: CASSPLRAEGGETQYF

V: TRBV7-9
CDR3: CASSIPLTIEETQYF

V: TRBV6-5
CDR3: CASSNRGTLHYGYTF

V: TRBV18
CDR3: CASSKVTGGDYGYTF

V: TRBV3-1/TRBV3-2
CDR3: CASSQEGAGTNEKLFF

V: TRBV5-1
CDR3: CASSGGLAGVPTGELFF

V: TRBV7-7
CDR3: CASSPLGAEVTNEQFF

V: TRBV5-1
CDR3: CASSTMAGGPYNEQFF

V: TRBV29-1
CDR3: CSAKTSGQGPYEQYF

V: TRBV5-6
CDR3: CASSRLSGGTQETQYF

V: TRBV9
CDR3: CASSVGGTGDSEKLFF